Sequencing of this TCR beta chain was carried out in a study of T cell responses to AZD1222 COVID-19 vaccine. Broader study findings: Distributed over spike, vaccine-associated CD4 TCRs predominated at 160-218 and 743-854. Researchers took repertoire samples only after the peak T cell response had come.

Generated by immunoSEQ multiplex PCR, the TCRdb table keeps only in-frame clones and is missing some. This table holds roughly 60,000 clones, around three quarters found once. Trimming removed 3 bases at V and 0 bases at J, with 4 bases between. CDR1 is ENHRY, CDR2 SYGVKD, per germline. This CDR3 contains 13 residues. Second doses at about 4 or about 12 weeks were pooled. With respect to this clone: Its specificity is unknown.

The sequencing used peripheral blood, collected 28 days after the second AZD1222 dose. This chain uses TRBV10-3 with TRBJ2-3; D not resolved. This clonotype was obtained from an adult who received the AZD1222 COVID-19 vaccine. This chain's CDR3 is CAISEGSTDTQYF. In DNA, the CDR3 is TGTGCCATCAGTGAAGGTAGCACAGATACGCAGTATTTT.